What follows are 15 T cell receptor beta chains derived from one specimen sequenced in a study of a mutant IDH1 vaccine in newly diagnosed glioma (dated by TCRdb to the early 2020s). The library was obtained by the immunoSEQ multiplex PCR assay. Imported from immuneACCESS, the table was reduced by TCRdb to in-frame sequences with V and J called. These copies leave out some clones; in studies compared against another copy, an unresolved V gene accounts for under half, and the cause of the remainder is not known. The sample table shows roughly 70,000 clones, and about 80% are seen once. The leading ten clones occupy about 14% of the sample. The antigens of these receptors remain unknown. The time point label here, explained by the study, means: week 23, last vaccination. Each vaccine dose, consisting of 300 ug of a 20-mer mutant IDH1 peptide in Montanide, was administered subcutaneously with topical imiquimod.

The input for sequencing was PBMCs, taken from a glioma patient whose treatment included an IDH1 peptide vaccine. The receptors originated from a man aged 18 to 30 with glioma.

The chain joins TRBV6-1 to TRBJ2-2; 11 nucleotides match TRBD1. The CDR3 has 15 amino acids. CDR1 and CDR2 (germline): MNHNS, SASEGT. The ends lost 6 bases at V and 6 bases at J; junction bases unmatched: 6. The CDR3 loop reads CASRTGTGGAGELFF. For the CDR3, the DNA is TGTGCCAGCAGGACGGGGACAGGGGGGGCCGGGGAGCTGTTTTTT.

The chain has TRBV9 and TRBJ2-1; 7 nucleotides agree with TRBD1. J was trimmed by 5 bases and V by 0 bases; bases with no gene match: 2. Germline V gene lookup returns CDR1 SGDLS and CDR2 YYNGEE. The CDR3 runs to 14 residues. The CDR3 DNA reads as TGTGCCAGCAGCGTAGTAGGGACAGACAATGAGCAGTTCTTC. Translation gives CASSVVGTDNEQFF.

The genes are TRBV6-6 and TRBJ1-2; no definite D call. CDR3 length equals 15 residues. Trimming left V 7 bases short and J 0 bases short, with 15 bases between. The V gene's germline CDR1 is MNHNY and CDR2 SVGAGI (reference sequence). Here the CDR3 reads CASTPAGLANYGYTF. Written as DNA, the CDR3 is TGTGCCAGCACGCCAGCGGGCCTAGCTAACTATGGCTACACCTTC.

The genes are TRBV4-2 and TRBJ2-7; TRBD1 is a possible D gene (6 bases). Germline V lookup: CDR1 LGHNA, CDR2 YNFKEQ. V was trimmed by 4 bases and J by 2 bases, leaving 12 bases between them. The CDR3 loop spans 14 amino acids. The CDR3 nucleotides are TGTGCCAGCAGCCCTCAGGGGCTAGCCTACGAGCAGTACTTC. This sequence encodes CASSPQGLAYEQYF.

This CDR3 is CASSQYRGGRYEQYF. CDR3 DNA: TGCGCCAGCAGCCAGTACCGGGGGGGCCGCTACGAGCAGTACTTC. The rearrangement links TRBV4-3 to TRBJ2-7; 8 positions agree with TRBD2. From germline, CDR1 is LGHNA and CDR2 YSLEER. V gave up 3 bases and J gave up 3 bases; unmatched junction bases: 7. This CDR3 region has 15 residues.

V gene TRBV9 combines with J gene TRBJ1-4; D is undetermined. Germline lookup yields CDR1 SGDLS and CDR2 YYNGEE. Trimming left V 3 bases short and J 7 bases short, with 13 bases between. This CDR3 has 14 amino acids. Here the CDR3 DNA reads TGTGCCAGCAGCGCTCGACCGAGCTTTGAAAAACTGTTTTTT. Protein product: CASSARPSFEKLFF.

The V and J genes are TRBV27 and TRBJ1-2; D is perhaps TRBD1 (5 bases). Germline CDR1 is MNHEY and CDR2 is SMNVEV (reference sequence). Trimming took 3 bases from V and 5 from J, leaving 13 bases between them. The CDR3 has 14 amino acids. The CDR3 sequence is CASSFNLGAYGYTF. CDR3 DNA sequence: TGTGCCAGCAGTTTTAATCTCGGGGCTTATGGCTACACCTTC.

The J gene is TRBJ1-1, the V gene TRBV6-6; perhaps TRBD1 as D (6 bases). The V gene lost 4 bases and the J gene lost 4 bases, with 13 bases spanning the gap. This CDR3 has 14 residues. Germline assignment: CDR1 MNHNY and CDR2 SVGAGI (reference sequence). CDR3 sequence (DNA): TGTGCCAGCAGTTCCAGGGGAGGGGGCACTGAAGCTTTCTTT. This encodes CASSSRGGGTEAFF.

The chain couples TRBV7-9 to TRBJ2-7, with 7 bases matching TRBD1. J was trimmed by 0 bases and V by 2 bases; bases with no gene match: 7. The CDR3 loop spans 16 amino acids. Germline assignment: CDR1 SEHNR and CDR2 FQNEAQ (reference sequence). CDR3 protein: CASSLRGQSSSYEQYF. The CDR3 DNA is TGTGCCAGCAGCTTACGGGGACAGTCGAGCTCCTACGAGCAGTACTTC.

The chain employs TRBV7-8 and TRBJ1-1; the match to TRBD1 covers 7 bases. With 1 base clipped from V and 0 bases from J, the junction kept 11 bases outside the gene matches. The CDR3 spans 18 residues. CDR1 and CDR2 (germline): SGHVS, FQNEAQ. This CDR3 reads CASSLEGGGQALNTEAFF. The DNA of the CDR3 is TGTGCCAGCAGCTTAGAGGGGGGAGGACAGGCTCTGAACACTGAAGCTTTCTTT.

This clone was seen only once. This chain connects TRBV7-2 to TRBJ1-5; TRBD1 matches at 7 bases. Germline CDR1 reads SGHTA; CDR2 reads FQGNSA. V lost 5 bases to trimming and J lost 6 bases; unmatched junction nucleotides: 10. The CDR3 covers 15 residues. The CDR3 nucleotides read TGTGCCAGCAGCAAAACAGGGGAGGTGGGTCAGCCCCAGCATTTT. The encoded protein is CASSKTGEVGQPQHF.

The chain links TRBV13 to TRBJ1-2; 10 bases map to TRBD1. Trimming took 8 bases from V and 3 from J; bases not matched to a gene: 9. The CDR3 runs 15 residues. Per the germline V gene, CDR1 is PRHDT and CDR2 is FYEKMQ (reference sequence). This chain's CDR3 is CASCKTGGRDYGYTF. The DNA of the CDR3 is TGTGCCAGCTGTAAGACAGGGGGCAGGGACTATGGCTACACCTTC.

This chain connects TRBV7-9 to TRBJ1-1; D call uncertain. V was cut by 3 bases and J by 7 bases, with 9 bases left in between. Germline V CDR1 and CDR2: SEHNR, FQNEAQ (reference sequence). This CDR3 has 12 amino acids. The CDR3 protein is CASSFGSFEAFF. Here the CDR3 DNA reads TGTGCCAGCAGCTTTGGATCATTTGAAGCTTTCTTT.

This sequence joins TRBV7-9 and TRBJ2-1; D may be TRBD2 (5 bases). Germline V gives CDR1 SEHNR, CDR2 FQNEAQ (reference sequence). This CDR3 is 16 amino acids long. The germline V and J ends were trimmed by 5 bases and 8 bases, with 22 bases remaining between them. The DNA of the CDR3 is TGTGCCAGCAGCGAGGCGATGGCGGGTTGGTCCTATGAGCAGTTCTTC. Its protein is CASSEAMAGWSYEQFF.

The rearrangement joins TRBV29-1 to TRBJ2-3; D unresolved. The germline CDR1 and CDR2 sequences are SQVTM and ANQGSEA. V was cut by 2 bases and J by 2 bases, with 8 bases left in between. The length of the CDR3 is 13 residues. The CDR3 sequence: CSVEPKLTDTQYF. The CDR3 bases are TGCAGCGTTGAACCGAAACTCACAGATACGCAGTATTTT.